This T cell receptor beta chain was sequenced in a study of glioma-infiltrating T cells. The CDR3 runs to 13 residues. Germline CDR1 DFQATT, CDR2 SNEGSKA (reference sequence). V dropped 0 bases and J dropped 4 bases, with 9 bases sitting between them. This clonotype was recorded many times. Using RNA template, CDR3s of TCR alpha and beta were amplified with iRepertoire arm-PCR. TCRdb independently ran MiXCR on the multiplex PCR reads; one entry per CDR3 protein. This sample has around 43,000 distinct CDR3 sequences, with around 22% found just once. Sample: glioma tissue, nonneoplastic brain tissue, or PBMCs (not recorded which). The chain couples TRBV20-1 to TRBJ1-1, with D perhaps matching TRBD1 (5 bases). The receptor's source is a human donor with low-grade glioma or glioblastoma, undergoing nonglioma brain surgery, or in good health (not recorded which). The CDR3 DNA is TGCAGTGCTAGAGATTCTGGGGGCACTGAAGCTTTCTTT. Translation: CSARDSGGTEAFF.